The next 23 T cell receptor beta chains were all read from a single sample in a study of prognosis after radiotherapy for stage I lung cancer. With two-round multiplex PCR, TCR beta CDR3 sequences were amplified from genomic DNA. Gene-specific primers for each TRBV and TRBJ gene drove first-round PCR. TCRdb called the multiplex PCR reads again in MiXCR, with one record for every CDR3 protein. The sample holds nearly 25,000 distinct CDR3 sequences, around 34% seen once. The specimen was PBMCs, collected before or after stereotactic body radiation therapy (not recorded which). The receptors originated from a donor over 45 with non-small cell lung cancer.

Written as DNA, the CDR3 is TGTGCCAGCAGCCTGGGACAGGCGGCTGGCTACACCTTC. It yields the protein CASSLGQAAGYTF. The rearrangement joins TRBV11-3 to TRBJ1-2; the match to TRBD1 covers 8 bases. This CDR3 is built from 13 residues. V gave up 5 bases and J gave up 7 bases; unmatched junction bases: 6. Germline lookup yields CDR1 SGHNT and CDR2 YENEEA.

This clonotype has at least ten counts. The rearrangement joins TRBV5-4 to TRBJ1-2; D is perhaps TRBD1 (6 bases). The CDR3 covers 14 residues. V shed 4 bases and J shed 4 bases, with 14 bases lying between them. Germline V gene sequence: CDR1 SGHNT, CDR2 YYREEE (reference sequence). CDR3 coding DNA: TGTGCCAGCAGCCAAAACAGGGAGGGCTATGGCTACACCTTC. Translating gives CASSQNREGYGYTF.

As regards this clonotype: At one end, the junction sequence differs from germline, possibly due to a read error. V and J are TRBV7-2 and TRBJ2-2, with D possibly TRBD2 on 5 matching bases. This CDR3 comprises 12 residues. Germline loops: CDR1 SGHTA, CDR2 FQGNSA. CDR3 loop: CASSLNGGEPFF. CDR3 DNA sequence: TGTGCCAGCAGCTTAAATGGTGGGGAGCCGTTTTTT.

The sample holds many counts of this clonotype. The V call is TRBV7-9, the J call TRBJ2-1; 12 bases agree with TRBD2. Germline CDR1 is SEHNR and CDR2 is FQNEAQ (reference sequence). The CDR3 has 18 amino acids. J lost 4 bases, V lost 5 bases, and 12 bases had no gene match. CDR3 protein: CASSLRGNGLAGYNEQFF. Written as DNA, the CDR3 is TGTGCCAGCAGCCTTAGGGGCAATGGACTAGCGGGATACAATGAGCAGTTCTTC. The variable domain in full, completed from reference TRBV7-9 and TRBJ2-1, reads DTGVSQNPRHKITKRGQNVTFRCDPISEHNRLYWYRQTLGQGPEFLTYFQNEAQLEKSRLLSDRFSAERPKGSFSTLEIQRTEQGDSAMYLCASSLRGNGLAGYNEQFFGPGTRLTVL.

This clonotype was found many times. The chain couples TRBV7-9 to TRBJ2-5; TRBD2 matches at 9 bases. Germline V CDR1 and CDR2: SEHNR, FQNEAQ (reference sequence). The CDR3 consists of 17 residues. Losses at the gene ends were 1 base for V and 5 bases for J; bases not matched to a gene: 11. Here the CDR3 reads CASSLVGGGRARETQYF. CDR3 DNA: TGTGCCAGCAGCTTAGTCGGGGGCGGGAGGGCCCGGGAGACCCAGTACTTC.

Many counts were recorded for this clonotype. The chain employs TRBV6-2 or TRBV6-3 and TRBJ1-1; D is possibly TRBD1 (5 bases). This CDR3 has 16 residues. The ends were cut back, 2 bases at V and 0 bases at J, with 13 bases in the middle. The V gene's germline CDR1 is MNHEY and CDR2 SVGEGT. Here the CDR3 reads CASSYIAQGMNTEAFF. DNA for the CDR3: TGTGCCAGCAGTTACATAGCTCAGGGCATGAACACTGAAGCTTTCTTT.

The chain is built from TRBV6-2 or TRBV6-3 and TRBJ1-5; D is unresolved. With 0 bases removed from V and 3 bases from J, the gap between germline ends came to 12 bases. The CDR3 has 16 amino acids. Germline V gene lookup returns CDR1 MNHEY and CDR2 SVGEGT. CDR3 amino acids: CASSYSRVRPNQPQHF. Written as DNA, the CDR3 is TGTGCCAGCAGTTACTCGAGGGTAAGGCCCAATCAGCCCCAGCATTTT.

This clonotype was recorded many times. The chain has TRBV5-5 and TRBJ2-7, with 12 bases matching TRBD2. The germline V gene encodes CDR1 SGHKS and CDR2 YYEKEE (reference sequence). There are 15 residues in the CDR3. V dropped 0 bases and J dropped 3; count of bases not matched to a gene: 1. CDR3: CASSLATSGGYEQYF. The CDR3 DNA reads TGTGCCAGCAGCTTGGCGACTAGCGGGGGCTACGAGCAGTACTTC.

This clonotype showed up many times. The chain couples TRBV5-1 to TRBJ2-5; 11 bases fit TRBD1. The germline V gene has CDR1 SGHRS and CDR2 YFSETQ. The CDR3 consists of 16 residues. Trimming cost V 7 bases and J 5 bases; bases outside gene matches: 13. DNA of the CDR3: TGCGCCAGCGAGAGAAAGGGACAGGGGGTTCGGGAGACCCAGTACTTC. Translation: CASERKGQGVRETQYF.

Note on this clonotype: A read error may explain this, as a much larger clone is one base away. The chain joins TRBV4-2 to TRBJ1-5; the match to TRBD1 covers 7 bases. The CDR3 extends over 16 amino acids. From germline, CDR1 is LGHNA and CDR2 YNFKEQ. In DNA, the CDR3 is TGTGCCAGCAGCCAACGCCAGGGGGATCGCAATCAGCACCAGCATTTT. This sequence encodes CASSQRQGDRNQHQHF.

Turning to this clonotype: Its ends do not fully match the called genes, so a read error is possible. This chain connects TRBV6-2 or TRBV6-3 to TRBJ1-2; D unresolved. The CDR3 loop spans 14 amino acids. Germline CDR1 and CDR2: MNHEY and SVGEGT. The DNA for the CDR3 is TGTGCCAGCAGCTACTCTCTTAGTGTTCCTGGCTACACCTTC. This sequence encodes CASSYSLSVPGYTF.

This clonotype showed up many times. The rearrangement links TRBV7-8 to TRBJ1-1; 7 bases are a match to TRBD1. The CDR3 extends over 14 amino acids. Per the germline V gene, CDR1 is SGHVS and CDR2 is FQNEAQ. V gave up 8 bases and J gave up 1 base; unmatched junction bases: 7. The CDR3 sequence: CASLPRTGNTEAFF. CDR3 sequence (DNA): TGTGCCAGCCTCCCCCGGACAGGGAACACTGAAGCTTTCTTT.

The CDR3 reads CASSFLTGELFF. In DNA form, the CDR3 reads TGTGCCAGCAGTTTCCTCACCGGGGAGCTGTTTTTT. The chain couples TRBV27 to TRBJ2-2; D uncertain. The germline CDR1 and CDR2 sequences are MNHEY and SMNVEV (reference sequence). CDR3 length: 12 residues. V lost 3 bases and J lost 4, with 3 bases in between.

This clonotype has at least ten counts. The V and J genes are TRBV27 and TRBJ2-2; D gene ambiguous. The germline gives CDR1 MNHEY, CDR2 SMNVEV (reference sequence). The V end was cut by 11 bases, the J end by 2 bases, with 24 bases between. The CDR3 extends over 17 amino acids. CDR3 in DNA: TGTGCCTCTAGTTCCTTGCGAACAGTGCTCAACACCGGGGAGCTGTTTTTT. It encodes CASSSLRTVLNTGELFF.

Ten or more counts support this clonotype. CDR3 protein: CSASTTSGPNTGELFF. The CDR3 bases are TGCAGTGCTAGTACGACTAGCGGGCCGAACACCGGGGAGCTGTTTTTT. The chain combines TRBV20-1 with TRBJ2-2; 10 bases are a match to TRBD2. Germline V gene sequence: CDR1 DFQATT, CDR2 SNEGSKA (reference sequence). Losses at the gene ends were 3 bases for V and 0 bases for J; bases not matched to a gene: 4. CDR3 length equals 16 residues.

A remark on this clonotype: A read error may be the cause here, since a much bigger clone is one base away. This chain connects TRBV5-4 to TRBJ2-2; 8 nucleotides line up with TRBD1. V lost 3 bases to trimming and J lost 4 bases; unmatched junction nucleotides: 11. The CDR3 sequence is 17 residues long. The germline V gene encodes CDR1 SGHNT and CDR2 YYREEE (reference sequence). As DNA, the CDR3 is TGTGCCAGCAGCTCAGCTAGCAGGGGGCTAGGCACCGGGGAGCTGTTTTTT. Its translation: CASSSASRGLGTGELFF.

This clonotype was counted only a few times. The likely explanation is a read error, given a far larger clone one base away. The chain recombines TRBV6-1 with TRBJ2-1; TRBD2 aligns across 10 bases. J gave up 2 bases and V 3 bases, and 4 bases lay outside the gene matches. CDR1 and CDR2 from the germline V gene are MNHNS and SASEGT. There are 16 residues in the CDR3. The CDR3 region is CASSDSSGSPYNEQFF. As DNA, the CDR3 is TGTGCCAGCAGTGACTCTAGCGGGAGTCCCTACAATGAGCAGTTCTTC.

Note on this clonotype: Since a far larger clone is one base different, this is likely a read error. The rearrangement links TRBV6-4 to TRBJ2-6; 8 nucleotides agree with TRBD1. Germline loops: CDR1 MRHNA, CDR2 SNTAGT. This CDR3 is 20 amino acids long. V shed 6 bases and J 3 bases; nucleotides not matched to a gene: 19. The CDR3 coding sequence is TGTGCCAGCAGCCTGATACGGCCAGGGGGCGGTAGTCATGGGGCCAACGTCCTGACTTTC. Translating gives CASSLIRPGGGSHGANVLTF.

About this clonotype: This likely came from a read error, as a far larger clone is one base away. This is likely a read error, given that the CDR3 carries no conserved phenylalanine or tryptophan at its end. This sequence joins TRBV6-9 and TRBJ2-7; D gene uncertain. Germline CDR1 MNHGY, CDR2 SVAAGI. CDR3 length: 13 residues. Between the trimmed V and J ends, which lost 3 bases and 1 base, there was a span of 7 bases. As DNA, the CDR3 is TGTGCCAGCAGTTACGGGCAGTCCTACGAGCAGTACTTA. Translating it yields CASSYGQSYEQYL.

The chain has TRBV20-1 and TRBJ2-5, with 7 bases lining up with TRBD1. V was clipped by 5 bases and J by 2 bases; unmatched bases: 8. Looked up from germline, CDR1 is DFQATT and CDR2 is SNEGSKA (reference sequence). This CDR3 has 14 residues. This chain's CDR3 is CSALSGTDQETQYF. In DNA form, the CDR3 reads TGCAGTGCTCTTTCCGGGACAGATCAAGAGACCCAGTACTTC.

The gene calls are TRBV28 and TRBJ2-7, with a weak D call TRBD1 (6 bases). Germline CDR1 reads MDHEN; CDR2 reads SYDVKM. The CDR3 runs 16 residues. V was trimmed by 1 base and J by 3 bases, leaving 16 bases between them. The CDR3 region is CASSLSRQAPSYEQYF. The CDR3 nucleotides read TGTGCCAGCAGTTTATCTAGACAGGCCCCCAGCTACGAGCAGTACTTC.

The CDR3 coding sequence is TGTGCCAGCACCCACGGGGGCACTGAAGCTTTCTTT. It encodes CASTHGGTEAFF. The rearrangement joins TRBV12-3 or TRBV12-4 to TRBJ1-1; weak D call: TRBD1 (5 bases). V was pared by 7 bases and J by 4 bases, with 10 bases between. The CDR3 length is 12 residues.

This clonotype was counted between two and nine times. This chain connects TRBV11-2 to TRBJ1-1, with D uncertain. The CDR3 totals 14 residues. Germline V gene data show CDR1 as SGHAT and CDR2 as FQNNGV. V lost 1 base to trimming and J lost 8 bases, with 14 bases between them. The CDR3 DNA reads TGTGCCAGCAGCTTAGTCGCGGGCAGTAGCGAAGCTTTCTTT. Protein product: CASSLVAGSSEAFF.